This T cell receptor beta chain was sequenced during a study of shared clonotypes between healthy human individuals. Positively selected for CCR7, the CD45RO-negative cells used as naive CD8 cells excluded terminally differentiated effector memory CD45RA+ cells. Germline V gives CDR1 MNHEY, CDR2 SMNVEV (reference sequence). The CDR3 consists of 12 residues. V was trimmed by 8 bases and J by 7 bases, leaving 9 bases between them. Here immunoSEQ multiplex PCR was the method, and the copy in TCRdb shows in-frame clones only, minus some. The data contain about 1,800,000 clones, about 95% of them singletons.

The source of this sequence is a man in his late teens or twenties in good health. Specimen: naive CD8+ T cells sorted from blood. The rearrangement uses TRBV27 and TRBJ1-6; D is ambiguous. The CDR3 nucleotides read TGTGCCAGCCGGGATTTGAATTCACCCCTCCACTTT. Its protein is CASRDLNSPLHF.